Listed below are T cell receptor beta chains from one sample, sequenced in a study of shared clonotypes between healthy human individuals. Repertoires were generated with immunoSEQ multiplex PCR, while TCRdb's copy carries only in-frame clones and drops some. The profile shows some 2,400,000 clones, almost 96% of them singletons. The source material was naive CD4+ T cells sorted from blood. These receptors originate from a man aged 18 to 29 in good health. Each CDR3 is given with its conserved first and last residue. A D gene is named only where the DNA matches it firmly. The size entry is marked missing in some rows and otherwise reads once, few, many or a size class.

NA,TRBV5-1,TRBJ2-1,NA,TGCGCCAGCAGCGGGCAGGCCTACAATGAGCAGTTCTTC,CASSGQAYNEQFF
NA,TRBV7-8,TRBJ2-5,NA,TGTGCCAGCAGCTTGGTCGGGCCAGAGACCCAGTACTTC,CASSLVGPETQYF
NA,TRBV30,TRBJ2-5,NA,TGTGCCTGGAGTAGTCTTGGTCCGGGACGGGGGCCGACCCAGTACTTC,CAWSSLGPGRGPTQYF
NA,TRBV7-8,TRBJ2-1,TRBD2,TGTGCCAGCAGCTTAGTTACCATCGGGGCGGGAGCGATTTACAATGAGCAGTTCTTC,CASSLVTIGAGAIYNEQFF
once,TRBV29-1,TRBJ2-7,TRBD1,TGCAGCGTTGGTCGGGACAGGGGCATTTACGAGCAGTACTTC,CSVGRDRGIYEQYF
NA,TRBV11-2,TRBJ2-1,NA,TGTGCCAGCAGCACTTATAATGGACAAACCGAACGCTACAATGAGCAGTTCTTC,CASSTYNGQTERYNEQFF
NA,TRBV2,TRBJ1-2,NA,TGTGCCAGCAGTGAACGGTCAGGGAATGGCTACACCTTC,CASSERSGNGYTF
NA,TRBV18,TRBJ1-1,TRBD1,TGTGCCAGCTCACAGACAGGGTACAACACTGAAGCTTTCTTT,CASSQTGYNTEAFF
NA,TRBV6-6,TRBJ1-2,NA,TGTGCCAGCAGTTATCCCGGGACAAATAGTTATGGCTACACCTTC,CASSYPGTNSYGYTF
NA,TRBV10-1,TRBJ2-7,TRBD2,TGCGCCAGCAGTGAGTCTAAGGGAGGGTTGATGCACGAGCAGTACTTC,CASSESKGGLMHEQYF
NA,TRBV5-1,TRBJ2-5,NA,TGCGCCAGCAGCTATGACGGGAGAGGAGAGACCCAGTACTTC,CASSYDGRGETQYF
NA,TRBV28,TRBJ2-7,NA,TGTGCCAGCAGTTTAGACAGGGGAGGGGAGTTCTCCTACGAGCAGTACTTC,CASSLDRGGEFSYEQYF
NA,TRBV28,TRBJ1-3,TRBD1,TGTGCCAGCAGTTTACGGGACAGGGCTGGAAACACCATATATTTT,CASSLRDRAGNTIYF
NA,TRBV6-1,TRBJ1-1,TRBD1,TGTGCCAGCAGTGACGTCGGACAGGGTATATCGGCTTTCTTT,CASSDVGQGISAFF
NA,TRBV7-6,TRBJ2-1,TRBD2,TGTGCCAGCAGCTTCCTGGGACTAGCGGGGGGGACCTTCTACAATGAGCAGTTCTTC,CASSFLGLAGGTFYNEQFF
NA,TRBV29-1,TRBJ2-7,NA,TGCAGCGTTCGAGAGGACTCCTACGAGCAGTACTTC,CSVREDSYEQYF
once,TRBV4-3,TRBJ2-7,TRBD1,TGCGCCAGCGGCATGGACAGGGGCCACGAGCAGTACTTC,CASGMDRGHEQYF
NA,TRBV11-2,TRBJ2-1,NA,TGTGCCAGCAGCCCCGACAGAAACAATGAGCAGTTCTTC,CASSPDRNNEQFF
NA,TRBV28,TRBJ1-4,NA,TGTGCCGGGCAGCTTAATGAAAAACTGTTTTTT,CAGQLNEKLFF
NA,TRBV5-1,TRBJ2-3,TRBD2,TGCGCCAGCAGTTCGGTCCCTAGCGGGAGCACAGATACGCAGTATTTT,CASSSVPSGSTDTQYF
NA,TRBV27,TRBJ2-3,NA,TGTGCCAGCAGTTTAGTCAATTCGGGACGACCAGATACGCAGTATTTT,CASSLVNSGRPDTQYF
NA,TRBV11-3,TRBJ2-5,NA,TGTGCCAGCAGCTTAGGCGGGGACAGTAGAGAGACCCAGTACTTC,CASSLGGDSRETQYF
NA,TRBV5-1,TRBJ2-3,TRBD2,TGCGCCAGCAGCGACGGACTAGCGTATAGCACAGATACGCAGTATTTT,CASSDGLAYSTDTQYF
NA,TRBV18,TRBJ1-1,TRBD1,TGTGCCAGCTCAACCACGGGACAGGGGAACACTGAAGCTTTCTTT,CASSTTGQGNTEAFF
NA,TRBV27,TRBJ2-3,NA,TGTGCCAGCAGTTTACTCCCCACAGCCGCTTTGCAGGGTACGCAGTATTTT,CASSLLPTAALQGTQYF
NA,TRBV4-2,TRBJ2-1,TRBD2,TGTGCCAGCAGCCCGGGACTAGCAATTAGGGGTTCTGAGCAGTTCTTC,CASSPGLAIRGSEQFF
NA,TRBV10-1,TRBJ2-5,TRBD1,TGCGCCCCTTCCGGGACAGGGACGGAGACCCAGTACTTC,CAPSGTGTETQYF
few,TRBV5-1,TRBJ1-6,NA,TGCGCCAGCAGACCGGACAGAGATAATTCACCCCTCCACTTT,CASRPDRDNSPLHF
NA,TRBV11-2,TRBJ2-4,NA,TGTGCCAGCAGCTATCCGGGACTAGCCAAAAACATTCAGTACTTC,CASSYPGLAKNIQYF
NA,TRBV30,TRBJ2-1,NA,TGTGCCTGGAGTTATTTTGATGTCACCTACAATGAGCAGTTCTTC,CAWSYFDVTYNEQFF
NA,TRBV7-2,TRBJ2-1,TRBD1,TGTGCCAGCAGCCTAGGCGGCGGACAGGGCTACAATGAGCAGTTCTTC,CASSLGGGQGYNEQFF
NA,TRBV5-4,TRBJ2-1,TRBD2,TGTGCCAGCAGCCCGAGGGTGGCTAGCGGCAACAATGAGCAGTTCTTC,CASSPRVASGNNEQFF
NA,TRBV10-3,TRBJ2-3,NA,TGTGCCATCAGTGGAGTCGGGAGCACAGATACGCAGTATTTT,CAISGVGSTDTQYF
NA,TRBV10-2,TRBJ2-5,TRBD2,TGCGCCAGCAGGGCTAGCGGGAGACACCAAGAGACCCAGTACTTC,CASRASGRHQETQYF
few,TRBV27,TRBJ1-6,NA,TGTGCCAGCAGGGGCAGTCACCAAACCGTACATTCACCCCTCCACTTT,CASRGSHQTVHSPLHF
NA,TRBV28,TRBJ1-1,NA,TGTGCCAGCAGTTTCTCCAGGCCCGGGGGGAACACTGAAGCTTTCTTT,CASSFSRPGGNTEAFF
NA,TRBV7-9,TRBJ2-5,NA,TGTGCCAGCAGCTTAACTGGCTCCACAGAGGACCAGTACTTC,CASSLTGSTEDQYF
NA,TRBV5-1,TRBJ2-2,NA,TGCGCCAGCAGCTTGGAGTCTGTCTACGCCCCGAACACCGGGGAGCTGTTTTTT,CASSLESVYAPNTGELFF
NA,TRBV25-1,TRBJ2-5,TRBD2,TGTGCCAGCAGTGAATACCCCGGGAGGGGTGAGACCCAGTACTTC,CASSEYPGRGETQYF
NA,TRBV10-3,TRBJ1-1,NA,TGTGCCATCAAGCAGGGGTTGAACACTGAAGCTTTCTTT,CAIKQGLNTEAFF
NA,TRBV5-1,TRBJ2-1,TRBD2,TGCGCCAGCAGCTTGGCCTTTGAGACTAGCCCGTTCTTC,CASSLAFETSPFF
NA,TRBV6-6,TRBJ2-6,NA,TGTGCCAGCAGTCCCCCTGGAGCCAACGTCCTGACTTTC,CASSPPGANVLTF
NA,TRBV6-6,TRBJ1-1,NA,TGTGCCAGCAGTTACTCGACAGTCAGGGAGAACACTGAAGCTTTCTTT,CASSYSTVRENTEAFF
NA,TRBV11-3,TRBJ2-1,NA,TGTGCCAGCAGCATCCGGGACGTTGAGCAGTTCTTC,CASSIRDVEQFF
NA,TRBV9,TRBJ2-3,NA,TGTGCCAGCAGCCAAGGACGGACCACAGATACGCAGTATTTT,CASSQGRTTDTQYF
NA,TRBV6-6,TRBJ2-7,TRBD1,TGTGCCAGCAGTTACTGGACAGGAGACTACGAGCAGTACTTC,CASSYWTGDYEQYF
NA,TRBV10-1,TRBJ1-1,NA,TGCGCCAGCAGTGAGTCGACTCAGGGGTACACTGAAGCTTTCTTT,CASSESTQGYTEAFF
once,TRBV7-2,TRBJ1-6,NA,TGTGCCAGCAGCTTCGACACCGGGCGTAATTCACCCCTCCACTTT,CASSFDTGRNSPLHF
NA,TRBV7-3,TRBJ2-7,NA,TGTGCCAGCAGCTTAGGGTGGACAGAAAACTACGAGCAGTACTTC,CASSLGWTENYEQYF
NA,TRBV4-1,TRBJ2-3,NA,TGCGCCAGCAGCCAATTGAGGGACACAGATACGCAGTATTTT,CASSQLRDTDTQYF
NA,TRBV18,TRBJ2-5,NA,TGTGCCAGCTCACCACCCGCTGGTCAAGAGACCCAGTACTTC,CASSPPAGQETQYF
NA,TRBV28,TRBJ2-5,NA,TGTGCCAGCGGGGGGGGCACCCAAGAGACCCAGTACTTC,CASGGGTQETQYF
NA,TRBV6-6,TRBJ1-5,NA,TGTGCCAGCAGCTATACCGATAGCAATCAGCCCCAGCATTTT,CASSYTDSNQPQHF
NA,TRBV27,TRBJ2-7,NA,TGTGCCAGCCAACCGTACGAGCAGTACTTC,CASQPYEQYF